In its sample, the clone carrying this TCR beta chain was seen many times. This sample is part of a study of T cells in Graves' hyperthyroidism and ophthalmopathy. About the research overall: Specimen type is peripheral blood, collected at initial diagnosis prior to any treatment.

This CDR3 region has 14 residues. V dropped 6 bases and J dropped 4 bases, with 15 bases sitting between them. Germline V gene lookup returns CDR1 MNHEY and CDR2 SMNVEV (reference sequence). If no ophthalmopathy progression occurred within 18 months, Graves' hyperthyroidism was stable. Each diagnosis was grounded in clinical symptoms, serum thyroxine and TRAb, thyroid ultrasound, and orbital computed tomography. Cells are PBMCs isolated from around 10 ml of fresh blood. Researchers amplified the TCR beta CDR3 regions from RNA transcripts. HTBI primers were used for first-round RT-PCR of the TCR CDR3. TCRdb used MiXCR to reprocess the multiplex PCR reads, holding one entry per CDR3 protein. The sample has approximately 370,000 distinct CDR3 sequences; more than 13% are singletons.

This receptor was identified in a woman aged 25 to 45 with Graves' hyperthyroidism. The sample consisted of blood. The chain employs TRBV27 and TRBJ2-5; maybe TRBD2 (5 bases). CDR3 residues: CASRPSGELETQYF. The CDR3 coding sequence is TGTGCCAGCAGACCCTCCGGGGAGTTAGAGACCCAGTACTTC.